This T cell receptor beta chain emerged from a study of blood T cell repertoires in COVID-19. In the authors' methods: It was from reference gene primer amplification that nucleated cell counts were estimated. The data were produced by immunoSEQ multiplex PCR, yet TCRdb's version contains in-frame clones alone and is incomplete. V and J calls and clone size follow that table, whereas D and trimming were derived from the DNA. The data hold a few hundred thousand clones, with around three quarters observed a single time. CDR1 is SGHTA and CDR2 is FQGNSA in the germline V gene. The CDR3 sequence is 15 residues long. V gave up 2 bases and J gave up 4 bases; unmatched junction bases: 5.

The sequencing sample was made of peripheral blood. The source of this sequence is a woman between 65 and 79 years old with acute or convalescent COVID-19. The chain uses TRBV7-2 and TRBJ2-5, with 9 bases aligning to TRBD2. CDR3 sequence reads: CASSLQAGGRETQYF. The CDR3 DNA follows: TGTGCCAGCAGCTTACAAGCGGGGGGTCGAGAGACCCAGTACTTC.